The 19 T cell receptor beta chains below come from one sample, sequenced in a study of cytomegalovirus exposure and HLA in healthy donors (dated by TCRdb to 2017 to 2019). The library was generated by the immunoSEQ multiplex PCR assay. A mixture of 60 forward primers for TCR Vbeta segments and 13 reverse primers for TCR Jbeta segments was used in the multiplex PCR. TCRdb took this table from immuneACCESS and kept in-frame rearrangements with V and J called. Such tables lack part of the clones; where checked against another copy, unresolved V genes explain under half of the gap, and the rest is unexplained. This sample holds around 160,000 clones; more than 65% were observed only once. The ten biggest clones cover about 9.1% of the sample. The sample was PBMCs. The receptors originated from a man aged 18 to 29 in good health and CMV-seropositive.

This sequence joins TRBV9 and TRBJ2-1; perhaps TRBD2 as D (5 bases). CDR3 length: 12 residues. Germline values: CDR1 SGDLS, CDR2 YYNGEE. Trimming shortened V by 3 bases and J by 10 bases, and 11 bases separated the two germline ends. CDR3 in DNA: TGTGCCAGCAGCGCAACGGGAAACGAGCAGTTCTTC. This translates into CASSATGNEQFF.

The J gene is TRBJ1-3, the V gene TRBV5-1; no clear D. V was clipped by 1 base and J by 0 bases, with 11 bases between them. CDR3 length: 16 amino acids. Germline CDR1 and CDR2: SGHRS and YFSETQ. CDR3 in DNA: TGCGCCAGCAGCTTGTCGGCGGCTAGCTCTGGAAACACCATATATTTT. It yields the protein CASSLSAASSGNTIYF.

The chain joins TRBV19 to TRBJ2-5; maybe TRBD2 (6 bases). The CDR3 extends over 14 amino acids. Trimming pared 3 bases from V and 4 bases from J, leaving 12 bases between. The germline CDR1 and CDR2 sequences are LNHDA and SQIVND (reference sequence). DNA for the CDR3: TGTGCCAGTAGTATCTGGGGGGTAGGAGAGACCCAGTACTTC. Its protein is CASSIWGVGETQYF.

The gene calls are TRBV9 and TRBJ1-5, with a weak D call TRBD1 (6 bases). Germline CDR1 reads SGDLS; CDR2 reads YYNGEE. This CDR3 has 16 residues. V was cut by 4 bases and J by 7 bases, with 21 bases left in between. CDR3 sequence (DNA): TGTGCCAGCAGCCCCGGGACATTGGCTGGGGAACAGCCCCAGCATTTT. It codes for CASSPGTLAGEQPQHF.

The chain employs TRBV28 and TRBJ1-1, with D perhaps matching TRBD1 (5 bases). V was shortened by 5 bases and J by 6 bases, with 13 bases between the two germline ends. CDR3 length equals 13 residues. CDR1 is MDHEN, CDR2 SYDVKM, per germline. CDR3 sequence reads: CASSHLQGSEAFF. The CDR3 region has the DNA TGTGCCAGCAGTCACCTCCAGGGATCTGAAGCTTTCTTT.

The V gene is TRBV5-8, the J gene TRBJ2-4, with 7 bases that match TRBD1. Germline V gene data show CDR1 as SGHTS and CDR2 as YDEGEE. After removal of 4 bases from V and 6 bases from J, the junction contained 10 bases not matched to a gene. There are 15 residues in the CDR3. CDR3 coding DNA: TGTGCCAGCAGCACAAGTGGGACAGAACTAAACATTCAGTACTTC. This translates into CASSTSGTELNIQYF.

This rearrangement joins TRBV6-5 to TRBJ1-6; D not certain. Germline CDR1 and CDR2: MNHEY and SVGAGI. This CDR3 is 16 amino acids long. Trimming stripped 0 bases from V and 5 bases from J, with 11 bases between. CDR3 in amino acids: CASSYSNQRNNSPLHF. The CDR3 DNA sequence: TGTGCCAGCAGTTACTCGAATCAGAGGAATAATTCACCCCTCCACTTT.

The genes are TRBV19 and TRBJ2-2; 7 bases are a match to TRBD1. CDR3 size: 14 residues. V gave up 10 bases and J gave up 5 bases; unmatched junction bases: 10. CDR1 is LNHDA and CDR2 is SQIVND in the germline V gene (reference sequence). In nucleotides, the CDR3 is TGTGCCACCGGAGAGGGGGCCTCGACCGGGGAGCTGTTTTTT. It translates to CATGEGASTGELFF.

The rearrangement links TRBV25-1 to TRBJ1-1; 9 nucleotides line up with TRBD1. The CDR3 consists of 14 residues. Germline lookup yields CDR1 MGHDK and CDR2 SYGVNS. The J segment lost 4 bases and the V segment lost 2 bases, leaving 2 bases of the junction unmatched. Here the CDR3 reads CASSEGQGSTEAFF. CDR3 in DNA: TGTGCCAGCAGTGAAGGACAGGGGAGCACTGAAGCTTTCTTT.

This clone was recorded a few times. This rearrangement joins TRBV11-2 to TRBJ2-3; tentative D call: TRBD2 (7 bases). The CDR3 extends over 16 amino acids. Germline V lookup: CDR1 SGHAT, CDR2 FQNNGV. The V gene lost 6 bases and the J gene lost 4 bases, with 20 bases spanning the gap. As DNA, the CDR3 is TGTGCCAGCAGAAGGATAGTGGGGGGGCCCGCAGATACGCAGTATTTT. Residues: CASRRIVGGPADTQYF.

CDR3 DNA sequence: TGTGCCAGCAGCGCGCAAGATCAGCCCCAGCATTTT. This gives the protein CASSAQDQPQHF. The J gene is TRBJ1-5, the V gene TRBV7-9; D is unresolved. Germline V gene sequence: CDR1 SEHNR, CDR2 FQNEAQ (reference sequence). The CDR3 consists of 12 residues. The V end was cut by 5 bases, the J end by 5 bases, with 7 bases between.

DNA of the CDR3: TGTGCCAGCAGCACCGGGACAGGGGTCGGAAACACCATATATTTT. Translating gives CASSTGTGVGNTIYF. The gene calls are TRBV5-6 and TRBJ1-3; 10 nucleotides agree with TRBD1. Germline V CDR1 and CDR2: SGHDT, YYEEEE. CDR3 length: 15 residues. V dropped 4 bases and J dropped 4; count of bases not matched to a gene: 5.

J is TRBJ2-2 and V is TRBV6-4, with 7 bases that match TRBD2. Trimming cost V 8 bases and J 5 bases; bases outside gene matches: 2. Germline lookup yields CDR1 MRHNA and CDR2 SNTAGT. This CDR3 region has 12 residues. In DNA, the CDR3 is TGTGCCAGCGGGCGGGAGACCGGGGAGCTGTTTTTT. Its translation is CASGRETGELFF.

The chain combines TRBV28 with TRBJ1-1, with no clear D. Germline V lookup: CDR1 MDHEN, CDR2 SYDVKM. The length of the CDR3 is 12 residues. The ends were cut back, 7 bases at V and 8 bases at J, with 14 bases in the middle. The CDR3 loop reads CASTLRANEAFF. CDR3 sequence (DNA): TGTGCCAGCACCCTGCGAGCCAACGAAGCTTTCTTT.

The V call is TRBV11-1, the J call TRBJ2-3; 8 bases match TRBD1. The CDR3 extends over 14 amino acids. Germline V lookup: CDR1 SGHAT, CDR2 FQDESV (reference sequence). V gave up 5 bases and J gave up 2 bases; unmatched junction bases: 3. The chain's CDR3 is CASSRDRITDTQYF. CDR3 nucleotides: TGTGCCAGCAGCCGGGACAGGATCACAGATACGCAGTATTTT. The full variable domain, rest sourced from reference TRBV11-1 and TRBJ2-3, is EAEVAQSPRYKITEKSQAVAFWCDPISGHATLYWYRQILGQGPELLVQFQDESVVDDSQLPKDRFSAERLKGVDSTLKIQPAELGDSAMYLCASSRDRITDTQYFGPGTRLTVL.

The chain recombines TRBV19 with TRBJ2-7, with 9 bases matching TRBD1. The V gene's germline CDR1 is LNHDA and CDR2 SQIVND (reference sequence). V shed 9 bases, J shed 7 bases, and the junction held 13 bases outside the gene matches. The CDR3 has 14 residues. The DNA for the CDR3 is TGTGCCAGCACAACAGGGGGCTATTCGGGTGAGCAGTACTTC. Translating gives CASTTGGYSGEQYF. The complete variable domain, with remaining parts taken from reference TRBV19 and TRBJ2-7, reads DGGITQSPKYLFRKEGQNVTLSCEQNLNHDAMYWYRQDPGQGLRLIYYSQIVNDFQKGDIAEGYSVSREKKESFPLTVTSAQKNPTAFYLCASTTGGYSGEQYFGPGTRLTVT.

This chain joins TRBV2 and TRBJ2-1; the D is unclear. Trimming took off 2 bases at V and 8 bases at J, with 4 bases between the two ends. Germline V gene sequence: CDR1 SNHLY, CDR2 FYNNEI. The CDR3 covers 11 residues. The chain's CDR3 is CASSESHEQFF. In nucleotides, the CDR3 is TGTGCCAGCAGTGAAAGCCATGAGCAGTTCTTC. Using reference TRBV2 and TRBJ2-1 for the parts outside the CDR3, the full variable domain is EPEVTQTPSHQVTQMGQEVILRCVPISNHLYFYWYRQILGQKVEFLVSFYNNEISEKSEIFDDQFSVERPDGSNFTLKIRSTKLEDSAMYFCASSESHEQFFGPGTRLTVL.

The chain links TRBV4-1 to TRBJ2-5; the D gene is possibly TRBD2 (6 bases). This CDR3 is 13 amino acids long. The germline CDR1 and CDR2 sequences are MGHRA and YSYEKL. V was cut by 6 bases and J by 1 base, with 9 bases left in between. The CDR3 DNA reads TGCGCCAGCAGTACGCGGGGCCAAGAGACCCAGTACTTC. Translated, it gives CASSTRGQETQYF.

The sample holds one count of this clone. The genes are TRBV18 and TRBJ2-2, with D possibly matching TRBD1 (5 bases). CDR1 is KGHSH, CDR2 LQKENI, per germline. The CDR3 runs 16 residues. Deletions cut 0 bases from V and 3 bases from J, with 11 bases between. The CDR3 spells CASSPPQGIDTGELFF. CDR3 DNA: TGTGCCAGCTCACCACCCCAGGGAATAGACACCGGGGAGCTGTTTTTT.